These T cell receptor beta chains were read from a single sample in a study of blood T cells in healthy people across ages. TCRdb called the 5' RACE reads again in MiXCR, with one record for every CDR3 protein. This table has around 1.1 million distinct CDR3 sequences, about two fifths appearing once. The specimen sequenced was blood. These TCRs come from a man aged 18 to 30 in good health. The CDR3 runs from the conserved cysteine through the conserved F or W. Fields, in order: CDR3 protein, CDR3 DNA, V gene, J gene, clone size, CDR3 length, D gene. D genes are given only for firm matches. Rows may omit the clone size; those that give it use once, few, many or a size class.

CDR3 protein: CASSLGPVEKLFF
CDR3 DNA: TGTGCCAGCAGCTTGGGCCCGGTTGAAAAACTGTTTTTT
V gene: TRBV7-6
J gene: TRBJ1-4
clone size: few
CDR3 length: 13
D gene: .

CDR3 protein: CASTDLGYNEQFF
CDR3 DNA: TGTGCCAGCACCGACCTGGGATACAATGAGCAGTTCTTC
V gene: TRBV7-9
J gene: TRBJ2-1
clone size: .
CDR3 length: 13
D gene: .

CDR3 protein: CSAETQETQYF
CDR3 DNA: TGCAGTGCTGAAACCCAAGAGACCCAGTACTTC
V gene: TRBV20-1
J gene: TRBJ2-5
clone size: few
CDR3 length: 11
D gene: .

CDR3 protein: CASSYRTLAGYTF
CDR3 DNA: TGTGCCAGCAGTTACAGGACGCTGGCTGGCTACACCTTC
V gene: TRBV6-5
J gene: TRBJ1-2
clone size: .
CDR3 length: 13
D gene: .

CDR3 protein: CSARDRGGGSSGQPQHF
CDR3 DNA: TGCAGTGCTCGGGACAGGGGAGGTGGGAGTTCGGGTCAGCCCCAGCATTTT
V gene: TRBV20-1
J gene: TRBJ1-5
clone size: .
CDR3 length: 17
D gene: TRBD1

CDR3 protein: CASGASEQGNNEQFF
CDR3 DNA: TGTGCCAGCGGCGCATCGGAACAGGGAAACAATGAGCAGTTCTTC
V gene: TRBV7-9
J gene: TRBJ2-1
clone size: many
CDR3 length: 15
D gene: .

CDR3 protein: CASSIAGGNTGELFF
CDR3 DNA: TGTGCCAGCAGTATTGCGGGGGGGAACACCGGGGAGCTGTTTTTT
V gene: TRBV6-4
J gene: TRBJ2-2
clone size: .
CDR3 length: 15
D gene: TRBD2

CDR3 protein: CASSLGVAGFATQYF
CDR3 DNA: TGTGCCAGCAGCTTAGGGGTAGCGGGGTTCGCTACGCAGTATTTT
V gene: TRBV7-2
J gene: TRBJ2-3
clone size: few
CDR3 length: 15
D gene: TRBD2

CDR3 protein: CASSPPAGEITEAFF
CDR3 DNA: TGTGCCAGCAGCCCCCCGGCAGGGGAGATCACTGAAGCTTTCTTT
V gene: TRBV28
J gene: TRBJ1-1
clone size: .
CDR3 length: 15
D gene: .

CDR3 protein: CSARGDRGDNSPLHF
CDR3 DNA: TGCAGTGCTAGAGGGGACAGGGGAGATAATTCACCCCTCCACTTT
V gene: TRBV20-1
J gene: TRBJ1-6
clone size: .
CDR3 length: 15
D gene: TRBD1

CDR3 protein: CASSFLSDSRETQYF
CDR3 DNA: TGTGCCAGCAGCTTTCTCTCAGACTCCAGAGAGACCCAGTACTTC
V gene: TRBV7-2
J gene: TRBJ2-5
clone size: .
CDR3 length: 15
D gene: .

CDR3 protein: CASSFGLRGGGTEAFF
CDR3 DNA: TGCGCCAGCAGCTTCGGGCTCCGGGGAGGGGGCACTGAAGCTTTCTTT
V gene: TRBV5-1
J gene: TRBJ1-1
clone size: .
CDR3 length: 16
D gene: .

CDR3 protein: CASSRDSVSYTF
CDR3 DNA: TGTGCCAGCAGCCGGGACAGCGTTAGCTACACCTTC
V gene: TRBV2
J gene: TRBJ1-2
clone size: .
CDR3 length: 12
D gene: TRBD1

CDR3 protein: CSGRGGRYEQFF
CDR3 DNA: TGCAGTGGGAGAGGGGGCCGATATGAGCAGTTCTTC
V gene: TRBV29-1
J gene: TRBJ2-1
clone size: .
CDR3 length: 12
D gene: TRBD1

CDR3 protein: CASSISHQETQYF
CDR3 DNA: TGTGCCAGTAGTATAAGCCACCAAGAGACCCAGTACTTC
V gene: TRBV19
J gene: TRBJ2-5
clone size: .
CDR3 length: 13
D gene: .

CDR3 protein: CASSQVEGATDTQYF
CDR3 DNA: TGTGCCAGCAGCCAAGTAGAGGGAGCGACAGATACGCAGTATTTT
V gene: TRBV3-1
J gene: TRBJ2-3
clone size: .
CDR3 length: 15
D gene: .

CDR3 protein: CSARPIQGNHEQYF
CDR3 DNA: TGCAGTGCTAGACCAATACAGGGTAATCACGAGCAGTACTTC
V gene: TRBV20-1
J gene: TRBJ2-7
clone size: many
CDR3 length: 14
D gene: .

CDR3 protein: CASTKLRDNEQFF
CDR3 DNA: TGTGCCAGCACCAAACTCCGGGATAATGAGCAGTTCTTC
V gene: TRBV11-1
J gene: TRBJ2-1
clone size: .
CDR3 length: 13
D gene: .

CDR3 protein: CASSLAGYDTQYF
CDR3 DNA: TGCGCCAGCAGCTTGGCCGGGTATGATACGCAGTATTTT
V gene: TRBV5-1
J gene: TRBJ2-3
clone size: .
CDR3 length: 13
D gene: .

CDR3 protein: CASSFSGGAHTDTQYF
CDR3 DNA: TGCGCCAGCAGCTTCAGCGGGGGGGCCCACACAGATACGCAGTATTTT
V gene: TRBV5-1
J gene: TRBJ2-3
clone size: few
CDR3 length: 16
D gene: TRBD2

CDR3 protein: CASSADGSNQPQHF
CDR3 DNA: TGTGCCAGCAGCGCCGACGGTAGCAATCAGCCCCAGCATTTT
V gene: TRBV7-9
J gene: TRBJ1-5
clone size: .
CDR3 length: 14
D gene: .

CDR3 protein: CASRSLPGTYNEQFF
CDR3 DNA: TGTGCCAGCAGATCCCTACCCGGGACATACAATGAGCAGTTCTTC
V gene: TRBV2
J gene: TRBJ2-1
clone size: few
CDR3 length: 15
D gene: .

CDR3 protein: CASSPYTAQETQYF
CDR3 DNA: TGTGCCAGCAGTCCTTACACTGCCCAAGAGACCCAGTACTTC
V gene: TRBV6-5
J gene: TRBJ2-5
clone size: few
CDR3 length: 14
D gene: .

CDR3 protein: CSATPLDEQYF
CDR3 DNA: TGCAGTGCTACGCCGCTCGATGAGCAGTACTTC
V gene: TRBV20-1
J gene: TRBJ2-7
clone size: few
CDR3 length: 11
D gene: .

CDR3 protein: CASSTQASLSYNEQYF
CDR3 DNA: TGTGCCAGCAGTACTCAGGCTAGCCTATCCTACAATGAGCAGTACTTC
V gene: TRBV6-5
J gene: TRBJ2-7
clone size: .
CDR3 length: 16
D gene: .

CDR3 protein: CASSYSKGGGNQPQHF
CDR3 DNA: TGTGCCAGCAGTTACTCGAAAGGAGGGGGCAATCAGCCCCAGCATTTT
V gene: TRBV6-5
J gene: TRBJ1-5
clone size: .
CDR3 length: 16
D gene: .

CDR3 protein: CASSQDVREYRFGCTF
CDR3 DNA: TGCGCCAGCAGCCAAGATGTGAGGGAATACCGCTTTGGCTGCACCTTC
V gene: TRBV4-1
J gene: TRBJ1-2
clone size: .
CDR3 length: 16
D gene: .

CDR3 protein: CSAAGTLNTEAFF
CDR3 DNA: TGCAGTGCTGCCGGGACATTGAACACTGAAGCTTTCTTT
V gene: TRBV20-1
J gene: TRBJ1-1
clone size: .
CDR3 length: 13
D gene: .

CDR3 protein: CASSSVNTGELFF
CDR3 DNA: TGTGCCAGCAGCTCCGTGAACACCGGGGAGCTGTTTTTT
V gene: TRBV7-8
J gene: TRBJ2-2
clone size: few
CDR3 length: 13
D gene: .

CDR3 protein: CASYRGTDTQYF
CDR3 DNA: TGTGCCAGCTACAGGGGCACAGATACGCAGTATTTT
V gene: TRBV6-6
J gene: TRBJ2-3
clone size: few
CDR3 length: 12
D gene: .

CDR3 protein: CASSRQRQGFSPLHF
CDR3 DNA: TGTGCCAGCAGCCGGCAGCGTCAGGGTTTTTCACCCCTCCACTTT
V gene: TRBV5-6
J gene: TRBJ1-6
clone size: .
CDR3 length: 15
D gene: .

CDR3 protein: CASSFSDRGITGELFF
CDR3 DNA: TGTGCCAGCAGCTTCTCGGACAGGGGGATCACCGGGGAGCTGTTTTTT
V gene: TRBV7-9
J gene: TRBJ2-2
clone size: .
CDR3 length: 16
D gene: TRBD1

CDR3 protein: CASSRGQPRPQFF
CDR3 DNA: TGTGCCAGCAGCCGCGGACAGCCACGGCCCCAGTTCTTC
V gene: TRBV12-3/TRBV12-4
J gene: TRBJ2-1
clone size: .
CDR3 length: 13
D gene: .

CDR3 protein: CASTNPGGTNTGELFF
CDR3 DNA: TGTGCCAGCACCAACCCAGGGGGCACGAACACCGGGGAGCTGTTTTTT
V gene: TRBV7-9
J gene: TRBJ2-2
clone size: .
CDR3 length: 16
D gene: TRBD1

CDR3 protein: CSARRDPNTEAFF
CDR3 DNA: TGCAGTGCTAGGAGGGACCCGAACACTGAAGCTTTCTTT
V gene: TRBV20-1
J gene: TRBJ1-1
clone size: few
CDR3 length: 13
D gene: .

CDR3 protein: CASSFRGQRDTQYF
CDR3 DNA: TGTGCCAGCAGCTTTCGTGGGCAAAGAGATACGCAGTATTTT
V gene: TRBV5-6
J gene: TRBJ2-3
clone size: many
CDR3 length: 14
D gene: .

CDR3 protein: CSAKQTGGFYNEQFF
CDR3 DNA: TGCAGTGCTAAACAAACAGGGGGGTTCTACAATGAGCAGTTCTTC
V gene: TRBV20-1
J gene: TRBJ2-1
clone size: once
CDR3 length: 15
D gene: TRBD1